These T cell receptor beta chains were read from a single sample in a study of blood T cell repertoires in COVID-19. TCRdb's copy holds only in-frame clones and misses some; the assay was immunoSEQ multiplex PCR. The table records about 130,000 clones, around four fifths of them present only once. The sequenced sample was peripheral blood. These receptors were taken from a man aged 60 to 69 with acute or convalescent COVID-19. Both conserved end residues are part of each CDR3. The order of the fields is V gene, D gene, clone size, J gene, CDR3 DNA, CDR3 protein. D genes are given only for firm matches. Clone size is stated in some rows and not others, as once, few, many or a class when expanded.

>TRBV7-3|TRBD1|NA|TRBJ2-7
TGTGCCAGCAGCCTAGGACCCGGGACAGGGAACACCTACGAGCAGTACTTC
CASSLGPGTGNTYEQYF
>TRBV5-4|NA|NA|TRBJ2-3
TGTGCCAGCAGCTTGGGATCTAGGGATACGCAGTATTTT
CASSLGSRDTQYF
>TRBV27|TRBD1|NA|TRBJ1-5
TGTGCCAGCAGTTTAAGGCAGGGGGCATTATCGGATCAGCCCCAGCATTTT
CASSLRQGALSDQPQHF
>TRBV3-1/TRBV3-2|TRBD2|NA|TRBJ2-3
TGTGCCAGCAGGCAACTAGCGGGAAAAAGGGGGACGCAGTATTTT
CASRQLAGKRGTQYF
>TRBV30|TRBD2|few|TRBJ2-2
TGTGCCTGGACTGCGGGACTAGCGGGGCCCGGGGAGCTGTTTTTT
CAWTAGLAGPGELFF
>TRBV7-2|NA|NA|TRBJ2-7
TGTGCCAGCAGCTTCAGTAGCGGATTCTCCTACGAGCAGTACTTC
CASSFSSGFSYEQYF
>TRBV5-1|NA|NA|TRBJ2-7
TGCGCCAGCAGCTTGGAAGCAGGGGTTTACTACGAGCAGTACTTC
CASSLEAGVYYEQYF
>TRBV5-1|TRBD2|NA|TRBJ2-1
TGCGCCAGCAGCTTGCTAGCGGGAGACGGGCAGTTCTTC
CASSLLAGDGQFF
>TRBV6-1|TRBD1|NA|TRBJ1-2
TGTGCCAGCAGTGAAGCGCGGCACGGCCAACAGGGGTCTGGCTACACCTTC
CASSEARHGQQGSGYTF
>TRBV28|NA|NA|TRBJ1-1
TGTGCCAGCAGTTTACCCCCCCTGGGGGGCACTGAAGCTTTCTTT
CASSLPPLGGTEAFF
>TRBV5-1|NA|NA|TRBJ1-2
TGCGCCAGCAGCTCCGGTGGTGGGACATCTGGGGGCTACACCTTC
CASSSGGGTSGGYTF
>TRBV18|TRBD1|NA|TRBJ1-2
TGTGCCAGCTCACAAGAGACAGGGGACGACTATGGCTACACCTTC
CASSQETGDDYGYTF
>TRBV11-2|NA|NA|TRBJ1-1
TGTGCCAGCACCTTCGGACTAAGGGACACTGAAGCTTTCTTT
CASTFGLRDTEAFF
>TRBV6-5|TRBD1|NA|TRBJ1-2
TGTGCCAGCAGCGCCGGGACAGGGAGCCTCTATGGCTACACCTTC
CASSAGTGSLYGYTF
>TRBV27|TRBD1|NA|TRBJ2-3
TGTGCCAGCAGTTTCCGGGACAGGTGGGATACGCAGTATTTT
CASSFRDRWDTQYF
>TRBV7-2|TRBD2|NA|TRBJ2-7
TGTGCCAGCAGCTTATTCCCGCTAGCGGGAGGCCACGAGCAGTACTTC
CASSLFPLAGGHEQYF
>TRBV6-5|NA|once|TRBJ2-3
TGTGCCAGCAGTTACTCCGGGTCATATACGCAGTATTTT
CASSYSGSYTQYF
>TRBV28|TRBD2|NA|TRBJ2-2
TGTGCCAGCAGGAGATCGGGTAGCGGGAGCACCGGGGAGCTGTTTTTT
CASRRSGSGSTGELFF
>TRBV3-1/TRBV3-2|NA|once|TRBJ2-7
TGTGCCAGCAGCCTCGGTCCTCTCGAGCAGTACTTC
CASSLGPLEQYF
>TRBV6-5|NA|NA|TRBJ2-1
TGTGCCAGCAGTTATCGGGGGACCTACAATGAGCAGTTCTTC
CASSYRGTYNEQFF
>TRBV6-5|NA|NA|TRBJ1-1
TGTGCCAGCAGTTACTCTGGGCAGGGGGAAGCTTTCTTT
CASSYSGQGEAFF